This record looks at one TCR beta chain sequence and its context. Some clones are missing from TCRdb's copy, which holds only in-frame ones; the method was immunoSEQ multiplex PCR. This sample has about 94,000 clones, with about 88% found just once. These data are taken from a study of T cell responses to AZD1222 COVID-19 vaccine. Trimming stripped 6 bases from V and 5 bases from J, with 8 bases between. In germline, CDR1 is SGHVS, CDR2 FNYEAQ. This CDR3 contains 12 residues. The specimen comprised peripheral blood, sampled on day 0 of AZD1222 vaccination. This rearrangement joins TRBV7-6 to TRBJ2-1; D unresolved. This receptor was obtained from an adult in good health. The CDR3 sequence: CASRNGDNEQFF. The DNA of the CDR3 is TGTGCCAGCAGGAACGGTGACAATGAGCAGTTCTTC.